This entry lists 30 T cell receptor beta chains sequenced from one sample in a study of blood T cells in healthy people across ages. The authors ran a second PCR of about 6 to 11 cycles using a sample-barcoded 5' primer and a J-beta primer mix. MiXCR, run by TCRdb on the 5' RACE reads, gives a single entry per CDR3 protein. Seen here are about 760,000 distinct CDR3 sequences, roughly 50% observed once, and the top ten hold about 26%. The source material was blood. The receptors come from a man in his forties in good health.

This chain uses TRBV20-1 with TRBJ2-3; TRBD1 agrees at 9 bases. The CDR3 runs 14 residues. Losses at the gene ends were 5 bases for V and 2 bases for J; bases not matched to a gene: 5. Germline lookup yields CDR1 DFQATT and CDR2 SNEGSKA (reference sequence). The CDR3: CSAPRDRDTDTQYF. The CDR3 coding sequence is TGCAGTGCTCCGCGGGACAGGGACACAGATACGCAGTATTTT.

CDR3 nucleotides: TGTGCCAGCAGCCCCTTTGGGGGGAGTGAGCAGTTCTTC. It codes for CASSPFGGSEQFF. The chain uses TRBV6-2 or TRBV6-3 and TRBJ2-1, with D perhaps TRBD2 (6 bases). V lost 6 bases and J 9 bases, leaving 15 bases between the germline ends. This CDR3 comprises 13 residues. CDR1 MNHEY and CDR2 SVGEGT come from the germline V gene.

Only a few counts were recorded for this clonotype. The CDR3 spells CASRPMSGLNWGEQYF. The CDR3 region has the DNA TGTGCCAGCAGACCCATGTCAGGGCTTAATTGGGGCGAGCAGTACTTC. The gene calls are TRBV28 and TRBJ2-7; D perhaps matches TRBD1 (5 bases). CDR3 size: 16 residues. The V and J ends lost 6 bases and 6 bases respectively, with 24 bases between them. CDR1 and CDR2 (germline): MDHEN, SYDVKM.

V is TRBV29-1 and J is TRBJ2-7, with TRBD2 as a possible D gene (6 bases). Trimming took off 6 bases at V and 3 bases at J, with 15 bases between the two ends. The V gene's germline CDR1 is SQVTM and CDR2 ANQGSEA. The CDR3 sequence is 13 residues long. This CDR3 is CSVETGSDYEQYF. CDR3 in DNA: TGCAGCGTCGAAACCGGGAGCGACTACGAGCAGTACTTC.

This chain connects TRBV7-3 to TRBJ2-7, with TRBD2 as a possible D gene (6 bases). Per germline, CDR1 SGHTA and CDR2 FQGTGA. V was pared by 6 bases and J by 3 bases, with 15 bases between. The CDR3 covers 14 residues. In DNA, the CDR3 is TGTGCCAGCAGTCGAACCGGGAGCAACTACGAGCAGTACTTC. As protein: CASSRTGSNYEQYF.

This chain connects TRBV3-1 to TRBJ2-3, with unresolved D. Per the germline V gene, CDR1 is LGHDT and CDR2 is YNNKEL (reference sequence). The CDR3 spans 13 residues. Trimming removed 1 base at V and 14 bases at J, with 16 bases between. CDR3 sequence (DNA): TGTGCCAGCAGCCAAGTGGGAAGCGCCCAGCCGTATTTT. Its protein product is CASSQVGSAQPYF.

The gene calls are TRBV7-6 and TRBJ2-5; a weak D match, TRBD2 (5 bases). In germline, CDR1 is SGHVS, CDR2 FNYEAQ. This CDR3 comprises 16 residues. V was shortened by 6 bases and J by 4 bases, with 21 bases between the two germline ends. CDR3 loop: CASSLRSAGNRETQYF. CDR3 bases: TGTGCCAGCAGTCTTAGATCGGCGGGTAACCGAGAGACCCAGTACTTC.

This rearrangement joins TRBV5-1 to TRBJ2-3; either TRBD1 or TRBD2 may supply D (5 bases each). The V gene lost 0 bases and the J gene lost 0 bases, with 8 bases spanning the gap. The CDR3 is made up of 15 amino acids. Germline-derived CDR1 and CDR2 are SGHRS and YFSETQ. CDR3 sequence reads: CASSLGDHSTDTQYF. CDR3 DNA: TGCGCCAGCAGCTTGGGGGACCACAGCACAGATACGCAGTATTTT.

V gene TRBV7-9 combines with J gene TRBJ2-2, with a possible D match to TRBD1 (5 bases). Trimming removed 1 base from V and 6 bases from J, with 18 bases in between. CDR1 is SEHNR, CDR2 FQNEAQ, per germline (reference sequence). CDR3 length: 17 amino acids. This CDR3 is CASSLGGGRVIAGELFF. For the CDR3, the DNA is TGTGCCAGCAGCTTAGGCGGCGGCAGGGTAATAGCCGGGGAGCTGTTTTTT.

The chain couples TRBV30 to TRBJ1-5; weak D call: TRBD1 (5 bases). The CDR3 totals 13 residues. V was cut by 5 bases and J by 3 bases, with 11 bases left in between. The germline gives CDR1 GTSNPN, CDR2 SVGIG (reference sequence). CDR3 DNA sequence: TGTGCCTGGGGGGCGGACACCAATCAGCCCCAGCATTTT. Translating gives CAWGADTNQPQHF.

The chain carries TRBV12-3 or TRBV12-4 and TRBJ2-3; 10 bases map to TRBD2. With 4 bases clipped from V and 0 bases from J, the junction kept 7 bases outside the gene matches. The CDR3 has 17 residues. In DNA form, the CDR3 reads TGTGCCAGCAGTTCCCCCCCGGGACTAGCGAGCACAGATACGCAGTATTTT. Translation gives CASSSPPGLASTDTQYF.

The J gene is TRBJ2-1, the V gene TRBV15; D is possibly TRBD1 or TRBD2 (5 bases each). Per the germline V gene, CDR1 is LNHNV and CDR2 is YYDKDF (reference sequence). The germline V and J ends were trimmed by 8 bases and 1 base, with 15 bases remaining between them. The CDR3 contains 15 residues. Here the CDR3 DNA reads TGTGCCACCGCCAGAAGGGACCCATCCTACAATGAGCAGTTCTTC. Translated, it gives CATARRDPSYNEQFF. Full variable domain (remainder filled in from reference TRBV15 and TRBJ2-1): DAMVIQNPRYQVTQFGKPVTLSCSQTLNHNVMYWYQQKSSQAPKLLFHYYDKDFNNEADTPDNFQSRRPNTSFCFLDIRSPGLGDTAMYLCATARRDPSYNEQFFGPGTRLTVL.

The chain carries TRBV3-1 and TRBJ2-7, with D tentatively TRBD2 (5 bases). Germline V lookup: CDR1 LGHDT, CDR2 YNNKEL (reference sequence). V dropped 1 base and J dropped 6 bases, with 13 bases sitting between them. The CDR3 contains 14 residues. In nucleotides, the CDR3 is TGTGCCAGCAGCCAAGGGGATAGACGGGGCGAGCAGTACTTC. This sequence encodes CASSQGDRRGEQYF.

In this sample, this clonotype is medium-sized. The chain couples TRBV10-3 to TRBJ2-3; D may be TRBD2 (6 bases). Germline values: CDR1 ENHRY, CDR2 SYGVKD. V lost 7 bases and J 4 bases, leaving 18 bases between the germline ends. The CDR3 runs to 15 residues. The CDR3 loop is CAIKVGRGESDTQYF. CDR3 coding DNA: TGTGCCATCAAGGTCGGGCGGGGTGAATCAGATACGCAGTATTTT.

This chain uses TRBV5-6 with TRBJ1-2, with a weak D call TRBD1 (5 bases). Per germline, CDR1 SGHDT and CDR2 YYEEEE. The CDR3 loop spans 13 amino acids. V dropped 4 bases and J dropped 1 base, with 8 bases sitting between them. CDR3 bases: TGTGCCAGCAGCAAGGACATTAACTATGGCTACACCTTC. This encodes CASSKDINYGYTF.

The chain is built from TRBV6-1 and TRBJ1-6, with 10 bases matching TRBD1. CDR1 and CDR2 from the germline V gene are MNHNS and SASEGT. The ends lost 10 bases at V and 1 base at J; junction bases unmatched: 4. The length of the CDR3 is 15 residues. The CDR3 DNA reads TGTGCCACCTCGGACAGGGGGTCCTATAATTCACCCCTCCACTTT. It is translated as CATSDRGSYNSPLHF.

This clonotype was seen a few times. J is TRBJ2-6 and V is TRBV7-3; D gene ambiguous. The CDR3 has 13 residues. From germline, CDR1 is SGHTA and CDR2 FQGTGA. Trimming shortened V by 5 bases and J by 6 bases, and 8 bases separated the two germline ends. CDR3 nucleotides: TGTGCCAGCAGCCCCCTAGAGGCCAACGTCCTGACTTTC. Protein product: CASSPLEANVLTF.

As concerns this clonotype: This may come from a read error, since a much larger clone is one base off. This chain joins TRBV12-3 or TRBV12-4 and TRBJ2-3; possibly TRBD1 for D (7 bases). This CDR3 spans 17 amino acids. V was clipped by 5 bases and J by 1 base, with 19 bases between them. CDR3 amino acids: CASSPGGHCLGTDTQYF. CDR3 coding DNA: TGTGCCAGCAGTCCAGGGGGGCACTGCTTGGGCACAGATACGCAGTATTTT.

The chain links TRBV5-1 to TRBJ2-1, with D hard to call. CDR1 is SGHRS, CDR2 YFSETQ, per germline. This CDR3 spans 14 amino acids. V dropped 8 bases and J dropped 10 bases, with 22 bases sitting between them. The CDR3 spells CASHLQSGTIEQFF. The CDR3, as DNA: TGCGCCAGTCACCTACAATCCGGTACAATCGAGCAGTTCTTC. Filled out from reference TRBV5-1 and TRBJ2-1, the complete variable domain reads KAGVTQTPRYLIKTRGQQVTLSCSPISGHRSVSWYQQTPGQGLQFLFEYFSETQRNKGNFPGRFSGRQFSNSRSEMNVSTLELGDSALYLCASHLQSGTIEQFFGPGTRLTVL.

The chain employs TRBV3-1 and TRBJ2-4, with D maybe TRBD2 (6 bases). Germline CDR1 LGHDT, CDR2 YNNKEL (reference sequence). The CDR3 spans 16 residues. V was pared by 5 bases and J by 1 base, with 15 bases between. DNA for the CDR3: TGTGCCAGCAGCGGGGCAAGCGGGCCGGCCAAAAACATTCAGTACTTC. Translated: CASSGASGPAKNIQYF.

This clonotype was seen only a few times. The chain joins TRBV9 to TRBJ2-7; no reliable D call. Trimming took off 3 bases at V and 1 base at J, with 8 bases between the two ends. CDR3 length equals 13 residues. In germline, CDR1 is SGDLS, CDR2 YYNGEE. The DNA for the CDR3 is TGTGCCAGCAGCGCTTTCACTTCCTACGAGCAGTACTTC. Its protein is CASSAFTSYEQYF.

The chain is built from TRBV21-1 and TRBJ2-5; TRBD1, the table's D call, lacks a check against the DNA. The DNA end is a closer match to TRBJ2-7, so the J assignment may be wrong. TRBV21-1 is a pseudogene segment. The CDR3 has 14 residues. CDR3 sequence reads: CASSKLTGRREQYF. CDR3 sequence (DNA): TGTGCCAGCAGCAAACTAACGGGGCGTCGCGAGCAGTACTTC.

V gene TRBV6-2 or TRBV6-3 combines with J gene TRBJ2-7; a possible D gene is TRBD2 (5 bases). Trimming cost V 5 bases and J 4 bases, with 18 bases left between them. The CDR3 totals 15 residues. CDR1 and CDR2 from the germline V gene are MNHEY and SVGEGT. The CDR3 spells CASSHLGGNGYEQYF. The CDR3 DNA is TGTGCCAGCAGTCACCTTGGAGGCAATGGGTACGAGCAGTACTTC.

In its sample, this clonotype was seen many times. The genes are TRBV11-3 and TRBJ1-2; 7 bases match TRBD1. CDR3 length: 16 amino acids. Germline assignment: CDR1 SGHNT and CDR2 YENEEA. Trimming took 0 bases from V and 4 from J; bases not matched to a gene: 8. The CDR3 loop is CASSLEGRGGVYGYTF. The CDR3 bases are TGTGCCAGCAGCTTAGAGGGAAGAGGGGGCGTCTATGGCTACACCTTC.

The V call is TRBV29-1, the J call TRBJ2-7; D gene unclear. Germline CDR1 is SQVTM and CDR2 is ANQGSEA. V lost 1 base and J lost 0, with 10 bases in between. This CDR3 region has 14 residues. This CDR3 reads CSVEGYPFSYEQYF. For the CDR3, the DNA is TGCAGCGTTGAAGGGTACCCCTTCTCCTACGAGCAGTACTTC.

V usage is TRBV7-9 and J usage is TRBJ2-5; perhaps D is TRBD1 or TRBD2 (5 bases each). This CDR3 region has 14 residues. Trimming removed 1 base at V and 5 bases at J, with 11 bases between. Germline CDR1 reads SEHNR; CDR2 reads FQNEAQ (reference sequence). CDR3 sequence reads: CASSLVSGTETQYF. The CDR3 DNA sequence: TGTGCCAGCAGCTTAGTATCAGGGACGGAGACCCAGTACTTC.

Only a few counts were recorded for this clonotype. The chain joins TRBV29-1 to TRBJ2-3; a possible D gene is TRBD2 (5 bases). The germline V and J ends were trimmed by 0 bases and 1 base, with 11 bases remaining between them. CDR3 size: 15 residues. Per germline, CDR1 SQVTM and CDR2 ANQGSEA. The CDR3 sequence: CSVEDRSSRTDTQYF. The CDR3 DNA is TGCAGCGTTGAAGATAGGTCTAGCCGCACAGATACGCAGTATTTT.

The rearrangement links TRBV20-1 to TRBJ1-6; TRBD1 aligns across 7 bases. V shed 0 bases and J 9 bases; nucleotides not matched to a gene: 11. The CDR3 extends over 16 amino acids. CDR1 DFQATT and CDR2 SNEGSKA come from the germline V gene (reference sequence). The CDR3 spells CSARERGGVFGSPLHF. The CDR3 nucleotides read TGCAGTGCTAGAGAGAGAGGGGGCGTTTTCGGTTCACCCCTCCACTTT.

Only a few counts were recorded for this clonotype. V is TRBV27 and J is TRBJ1-4, with D uncertain. Germline assignment: CDR1 MNHEY and CDR2 SMNVEV (reference sequence). There are 12 residues in the CDR3. The V end was cut by 3 bases, the J end by 8 bases, with 7 bases between. CDR3 coding DNA: TGTGCCAGCAGTTTCGTTGGGGAAAAACTGTTTTTT. Translating it yields CASSFVGEKLFF.

This clonotype occurred a few times. The chain carries TRBV2 and TRBJ2-5, with TRBD2 matching over 8 bases. CDR1 SNHLY and CDR2 FYNNEI come from the germline V gene. The CDR3 consists of 16 residues. After removal of 9 bases from V and 1 base from J, the junction contained 13 bases not matched to a gene. The CDR3 nucleotides are TGTGCCAGTAAAGAGTTCCTGAGCGGGGGCCAAGAGACCCAGTACTTC. This codes for CASKEFLSGGQETQYF.